This is a list of T cell receptor beta chains from one sample in a study of Ad26.COV2.S vaccination and SARS-CoV-2 variants. The method was immunoSEQ multiplex PCR; TCRdb's version includes in-frame clones alone and lacks a portion of them. In the table there are a few hundred thousand clones, 88% of which are singletons. The source was peripheral blood, collected in a trial of Ad26.COV2.S vaccine versus placebo. The receptor set was obtained from a person between 18 and 59 years old who received the Ad26.COV2.S COVID-19 vaccine or a placebo. The CDR3 runs from the conserved cysteine through the conserved F or W. The order of the fields is clone size, V gene, D gene, J gene, CDR3 protein, CDR3 DNA. A D gene is named only where the DNA matches it firmly. Clone sizes are given selectively: once, few, many, or a class where the clone is expanded.

>.|TRBV2|.|TRBJ1-5
CASTERQLNQPQHF
TGTGCCAGCACCGAAAGACAGCTCAATCAGCCCCAGCATTTT
>once|TRBV11-2|.|TRBJ2-3
CASSLDPGGGHADTQYF
TGTGCCAGCAGCTTAGATCCAGGGGGGGGTCACGCAGATACGCAGTATTTT
>.|TRBV6-1|.|TRBJ2-7
CASSEPGSSYEQYF
TGTGCCAGCAGTGAACCAGGGTCGTCCTACGAGCAGTACTTC
>.|TRBV6-5|TRBD1|TRBJ1-5
CASSQDRGYQPQHF
TGTGCCAGCAGTCAGGACAGGGGGTATCAGCCCCAGCATTTT
>.|TRBV10-3|.|TRBJ2-1
CAISGINEQFF
TGTGCCATCAGTGGCATCAATGAGCAGTTCTTC
>.|TRBV7-2|TRBD2|TRBJ2-3
CASSSGTSGGDWDTQYF
TGTGCCAGCAGCTCCGGGACTAGCGGGGGGGACTGGGATACGCAGTATTTT
>.|TRBV6-2/TRBV6-3|TRBD2|TRBJ2-7
CASSSARTRKFYEQYF
TGTGCCAGCAGTTCCGCGAGGACTAGGAAGTTTTACGAGCAGTACTTC
>.|TRBV6-6|TRBD1|TRBJ2-5
CASSYFRDRVTETQYF
TGTGCCAGCAGTTACTTCCGGGACAGGGTGACGGAGACCCAGTACTTC
>few|TRBV3-1/TRBV3-2|TRBD2|TRBJ2-3
CASSQASSGGGTDTQYF
TGTGCCAGCAGCCAAGCTTCTAGCGGGGGGGGCACAGATACGCAGTATTTT
>.|TRBV7-3|TRBD1|TRBJ2-3
CASSLGTGLLDTQYF
TGTGCCAGCAGCTTAGGGACAGGACTCCTGGATACGCAGTATTTT
>once|TRBV5-1|TRBD1|TRBJ2-1
CASSSRTGLSSYNEQFF
TGCGCCAGCAGCTCCCGGACAGGGCTAAGCTCCTACAATGAGCAGTTCTTC
>.|TRBV25-1|.|TRBJ1-5
CASSELIKPQHF
TGTGCCAGCAGTGAATTAATTAAGCCCCAGCATTTT
>.|TRBV30|.|TRBJ2-1
CAWSTHTKGDNNEQFF
TGTGCCTGGAGTACCCACACCAAAGGGGACAACAATGAGCAGTTCTTC
>.|TRBV6-5|.|TRBJ1-4
CASRSGGTGEKLFF
TGTGCCAGCAGGTCCGGGGGGACGGGAGAAAAACTGTTTTTT
>.|TRBV7-6|TRBD1|TRBJ2-5
CASSLIDRGQETQYF
TGTGCCAGCAGCCTTATCGACAGGGGCCAAGAGACCCAGTACTTC
>.|TRBV5-1|.|TRBJ1-2
CASSLDGSGAYGYTF
TGCGCCAGCAGCTTGGATGGTTCGGGGGCCTATGGCTACACCTTC
>once|TRBV9|.|TRBJ1-3
CASSVDLADGNTIYF
TGTGCCAGCAGCGTAGATTTGGCAGACGGAAACACCATATATTTT
>.|TRBV7-9|.|TRBJ1-6
CASSLVWGGYNSPLHF
TGTGCCAGCAGCTTAGTCTGGGGGGGGTATAATTCACCCCTCCACTTT
>.|TRBV19|.|TRBJ1-2
CASSPGGTSYGYTF
TGTGCCAGTAGTCCCGGGGGAACATCCTATGGCTACACCTTC
>.|TRBV20-1|.|TRBJ2-7
CSATIYEQYF
TGCAGTGCTACTATCTACGAGCAGTACTTC